This TCR beta chain derives from a study of blood T cells in healthy people across ages. Study results and caveats: The long-lived group displayed more naive CD4+ cells, plus higher diversity, than the aged donors did. Any conclusive comparison of naive versus antigen-experienced cells was prevented by using unsorted PBMCs.

As regards this clonotype: Its cognate antigen is unknown.

The draw of peripheral blood yielded around 9.6 milliliters from each donor. V was shortened by 10 bases and J by 5 bases, with 11 bases between the two germline ends. Germline V gene lookup returns CDR1 ENHRY and CDR2 SYGVKD. The CDR3 is made up of 11 amino acids. The use of a sample-barcoded 5' primer and a J-beta primer mix characterized a second PCR of roughly 7 to 11 cycles. TCRdb reprocessed the 5' RACE reads with MiXCR, giving one entry per CDR3 protein. The data show around 780,000 distinct CDR3 sequences, just over 55% seen once. The receptor comes from a man in his forties in good health. Material for sequencing was blood. The chain employs TRBV10-3 and TRBJ2-5, with D possibly TRBD2 on 5 matching bases. The CDR3 DNA reads as TGTGCCACCGGAGGCCCGGAGACCCAGTACTTC. Its translation is CATGGPETQYF.